Listed below are T cell receptor beta chains from one sample, sequenced in a study of OX40 agonist ivuxolimab in advanced cancers. Here immunoSEQ multiplex PCR was the method, and the copy in TCRdb shows in-frame clones only, minus some. The sample yields approximately 77,000 clones, roughly 85% seen once. The input for sequencing was CD4+ or CD8+ T cells sorted from blood, taken in a trial of the OX40 agonist ivuxolimab. Receptors were obtained from an adult with an advanced solid tumor such as melanoma, head and neck, liver or kidney cancer. Each CDR3 is given without its conserved first and last residue.

>TRBJ2-1|TRBV21-1
ASSKGLREGYNEQF
>TRBJ1-2|TRBV19
ASSIEGTYYGYT
>TRBJ2-5|TRBV7-9
ASSLGTLGRETQY
>TRBJ2-5|TRBV11-3
ASSPNGAEETQY
>TRBJ2-5|TRBV5-6
ASSRDSGRLTETQY
>TRBJ2-7|TRBV5-1
ASRGRLVDEQY
>TRBJ2-7|TRBV5-1
ASGDGTGPYEQY
>TRBJ1-5|TRBV28
ALQGQSDQPQH
>TRBJ1-5|TRBV28
ASSLMLGSNQPQH
>TRBJ2-5|TRBV18
ASSPIGQGSGTQY
>TRBJ2-1|TRBV11-3
ASSAGQGSEQF
>TRBJ2-6|TRBV18
ASSFLTPGGVSGANVLT
>TRBJ2-1|TRBV7-8
ASSLAGTSGINEQF
>TRBJ2-7|TRBV7-6
ASSLVLPQLAGAEQY
>TRBJ2-5|TRBV7-2
ASKGQPTFQETQY
>TRBJ2-5|TRBV6-1
ASSVQGAYQETQY
>TRBJ2-7|TRBV5-1
ASSLVAERGEQY
>TRBJ1-5|TRBV19
ASSIVSGNQPQH
>TRBJ2-6|TRBV5-6
ASSPPGGGANVLT
>TRBJ1-5|TRBV7-9
ASSPGQTNQPQH
>TRBJ2-1|TRBV5-1
ASSAGTGVGYNEQF
>TRBJ1-1|TRBV28
ASSLGGLTNTEAF
>TRBJ1-3|TRBV6-5
ASRPGTGSNTIY
>TRBJ2-7|TRBV6-1
ASMVEISYEQY
>TRBJ2-3|TRBV4-1
ASSGTPTSTDTQY
>TRBJ2-2|TRBV7-9
ASSFTLNTGELF
>TRBJ1-1|TRBV6-1
ASSSRRFMNTEAF
>TRBJ1-1|TRBV18
ASLANTEAF
>TRBJ1-3|TRBV28
ASSPYRGAGNTIY